The next 8 T cell receptor beta chains were all read from a single sample in a study of shared clonotypes between healthy human individuals. The naive CD8 population came from CD45RO-negative cells selected for CCR7, without terminally differentiated effector memory CD45RA+ cells. TCRdb's copy holds only in-frame clones and misses some; the assay was immunoSEQ multiplex PCR. The sample lists some 2 million clones, roughly 95% occurring once. What was sequenced was naive CD8+ T cells sorted from blood. Source of these receptors: a young man in good health.

The chain combines TRBV4-1 with TRBJ2-7, with D uncertain. V was cut by 1 base and J by 2 bases, with 12 bases left in between. CDR1 and CDR2 from the germline V gene are MGHRA and YSYEKL. This CDR3 comprises 15 residues. The CDR3 nucleotides are TGCGCCAGCAGCCAAGTAACGCCAGCAGCCTACGAGCAGTACTTC. Its translation is CASSQVTPAAYEQYF.

In regard to this clone: Other DNA sequences in the same sample also yield this CDR3. This chain joins TRBV7-3 and TRBJ2-7; 9 positions match TRBD1. V lost 3 bases to trimming and J lost 3 bases; unmatched junction nucleotides: 3. The CDR3 consists of 14 residues. The V gene's germline CDR1 is SGHTA and CDR2 FQGTGA. The CDR3 sequence is CASSLTGGDYEQYF. As DNA, the CDR3 is TGTGCCAGCAGCTTGACAGGGGGGGACTACGAGCAGTACTTC.

This clone has a single count. Here the CDR3 DNA reads TGTGCCAGCAGCTTAGTGGGTGGGGCCAATGAGCAGTTCTTC. Amino acid sequence: CASSLVGGANEQFF. This chain connects TRBV7-3 to TRBJ2-1, with D possibly being TRBD1 (5 bases). Germline CDR1 SGHTA, CDR2 FQGTGA. There are 14 residues in the CDR3. The V and J ends lost 2 bases and 6 bases respectively, with 11 bases between them.

This chain uses TRBV4-1 with TRBJ1-1; a weak D match, TRBD1 (5 bases). V was cut by 1 base and J by 5 bases, with 11 bases left in between. CDR1 is MGHRA and CDR2 is YSYEKL in the germline V gene. The CDR3 length is 14 residues. The CDR3 DNA follows: TGCGCCAGCAGCCAAGTAACCGGGGGGACTGAAGCTTTCTTT. The encoded protein is CASSQVTGGTEAFF.

The chain employs TRBV2 and TRBJ1-1; D unresolved. This CDR3 is built from 13 residues. V lost 2 bases, J lost 4 bases, and 8 bases lay in between. Germline loops: CDR1 SNHLY, CDR2 FYNNEI. The CDR3 DNA follows: TGTGCCAGCAGTGAACTACAGACCACTGAAGCTTTCTTT. Its protein is CASSELQTTEAFF. Together with reference TRBV2 and TRBJ1-1, the CDR3 gives the full variable domain: EPEVTQTPSHQVTQMGQEVILRCVPISNHLYFYWYRQILGQKVEFLVSFYNNEISEKSEIFDDQFSVERPDGSNFTLKIRSTKLEDSAMYFCASSELQTTEAFFGQGTRLTVV.

The chain employs TRBV18 and TRBJ1-1; the D is unclear. Trimming pared 0 bases from V and 4 bases from J, leaving 6 bases between. CDR3 size: 13 residues. CDR1 is KGHSH, CDR2 LQKENI, per germline. CDR3 DNA: TGTGCCAGCTCACCACCGTCGGCCACTGAAGCTTTCTTT. This translates into CASSPPSATEAFF. The variable domain in full, with the rest retrieved from reference TRBV18 and TRBJ1-1, is NAGVMQNPRHLVRRRGQEARLRCSPMKGHSHVYWYRQLPEEGLKFMVYLQKENIIDESGMPKERFSAEFPKEGPSILRIQQVVRGDSAAYFCASSPPSATEAFFGQGTRLTVV.

The rearrangement joins TRBV30 to TRBJ1-6; the match to TRBD1 covers 8 bases. V was clipped by 2 bases and J by 9 bases; unmatched bases: 9. Germline V gene sequence: CDR1 GTSNPN, CDR2 SVGIG (reference sequence). CDR3 length: 15 residues. DNA of the CDR3: TGTGCCTGGAGTCAGGGGGCCCTCTCGGGTTCACCCCTCCACTTT. Amino acid sequence: CAWSQGALSGSPLHF.

For the CDR3, the DNA is TGTGCCACCAGCAGAACGCGGGAGCTGTTTTTT. Its protein is CATSRTRELFF. The rearrangement joins TRBV15 to TRBJ2-2; no clear D gene. CDR1 and CDR2 (germline): LNHNV, YYDKDF (reference sequence). V lost 2 bases and J 9 bases, leaving 4 bases between the germline ends. The CDR3 covers 11 residues.